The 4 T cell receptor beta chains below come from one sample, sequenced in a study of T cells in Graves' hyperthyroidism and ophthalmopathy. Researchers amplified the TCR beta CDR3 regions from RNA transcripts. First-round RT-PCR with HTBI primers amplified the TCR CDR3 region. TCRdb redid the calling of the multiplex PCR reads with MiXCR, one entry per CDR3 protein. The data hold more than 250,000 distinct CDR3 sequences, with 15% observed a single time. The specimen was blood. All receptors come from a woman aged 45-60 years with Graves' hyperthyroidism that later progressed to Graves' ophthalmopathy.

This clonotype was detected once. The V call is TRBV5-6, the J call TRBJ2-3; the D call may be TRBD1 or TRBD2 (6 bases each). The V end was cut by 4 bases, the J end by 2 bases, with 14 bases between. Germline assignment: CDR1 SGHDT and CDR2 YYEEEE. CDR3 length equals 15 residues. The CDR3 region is CASSGGGSLTDTQYF. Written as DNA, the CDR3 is TGTGCCAGCAGCGGAGGGGGGAGCCTCACAGATACGCAGTATTTT.

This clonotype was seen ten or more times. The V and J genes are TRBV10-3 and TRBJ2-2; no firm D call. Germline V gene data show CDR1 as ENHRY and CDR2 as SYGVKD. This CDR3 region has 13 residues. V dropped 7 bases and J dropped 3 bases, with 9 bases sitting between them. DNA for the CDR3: TGTGCCATCAACCTGGAGTACACCGGGGAGCTGTTTTTT. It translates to CAINLEYTGELFF.

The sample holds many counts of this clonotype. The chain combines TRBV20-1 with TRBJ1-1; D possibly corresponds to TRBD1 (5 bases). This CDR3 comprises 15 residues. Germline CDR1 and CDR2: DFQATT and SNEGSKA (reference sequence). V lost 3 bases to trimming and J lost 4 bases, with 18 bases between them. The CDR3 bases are TGCAGTGCTAGGGCCTTAGGGGACTTGGGCACTGAAGCTTTCTTT. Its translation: CSARALGDLGTEAFF.

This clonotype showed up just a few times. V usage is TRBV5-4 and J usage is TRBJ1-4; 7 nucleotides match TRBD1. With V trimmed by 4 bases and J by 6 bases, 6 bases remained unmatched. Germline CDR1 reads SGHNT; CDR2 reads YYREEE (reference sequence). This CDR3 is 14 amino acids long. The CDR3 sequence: CASSLTGTDEKLFF. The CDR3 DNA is TGTGCCAGCAGCCTGACAGGGACGGATGAAAAACTGTTTTTT.